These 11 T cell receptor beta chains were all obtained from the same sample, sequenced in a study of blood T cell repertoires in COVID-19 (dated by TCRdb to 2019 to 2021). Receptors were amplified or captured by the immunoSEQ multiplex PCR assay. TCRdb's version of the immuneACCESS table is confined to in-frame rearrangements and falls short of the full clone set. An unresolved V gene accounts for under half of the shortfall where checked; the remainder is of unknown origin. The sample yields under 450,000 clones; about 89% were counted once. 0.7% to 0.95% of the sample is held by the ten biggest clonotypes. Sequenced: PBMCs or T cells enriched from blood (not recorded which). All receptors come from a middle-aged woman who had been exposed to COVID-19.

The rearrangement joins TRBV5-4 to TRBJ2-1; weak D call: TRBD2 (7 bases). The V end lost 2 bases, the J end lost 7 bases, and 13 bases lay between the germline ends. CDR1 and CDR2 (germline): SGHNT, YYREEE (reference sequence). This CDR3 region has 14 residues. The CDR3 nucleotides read TGTGCCAGCAGCTTTGGGGGGGCGAGGAATGAGCAGTTCTTC. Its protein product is CASSFGGARNEQFF.

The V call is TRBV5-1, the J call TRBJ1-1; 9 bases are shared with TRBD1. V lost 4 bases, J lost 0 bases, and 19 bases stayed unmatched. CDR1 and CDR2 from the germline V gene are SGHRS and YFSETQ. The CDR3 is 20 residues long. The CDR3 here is CASSESFATGTGTMNTEAFF. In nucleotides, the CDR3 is TGCGCCAGCAGCGAGTCGTTCGCGACCGGGACAGGGACCATGAACACTGAAGCTTTCTTT.

For the CDR3, the DNA is TGTGCCAGCTCAACCCAAGACAGAAATCAGCCCCAGCATTTT. As protein: CASSTQDRNQPQHF. This chain uses TRBV18 with TRBJ1-5, with a possible D match to TRBD1 (5 bases). V lost 5 bases and J 4 bases, leaving 12 bases between the germline ends. CDR1 and CDR2 from the germline V gene are KGHSH and LQKENI. The CDR3 extends over 14 amino acids.

The CDR3 nucleotides are TGTGCCAGCAGTGAACAGATCTATGGCTACACCTTC. Translation gives CASSEQIYGYTF. The chain employs TRBV2 and TRBJ1-2; D unresolved. Germline lookup yields CDR1 SNHLY and CDR2 FYNNEI. Trimming took off 2 bases at V and 4 bases at J, with 5 bases between the two ends. The CDR3 runs to 12 residues.

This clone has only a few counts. The DNA of the CDR3 is TGTGCTAGTGGTTTGACTCCGGACAGGATGGGGGAAGGCCGCAATCAGCCCCAGCATTTT. This translates into CASGLTPDRMGEGRNQPQHF. The V and J genes are TRBV12-5 and TRBJ1-5; 7 bases line up with TRBD1. The germline V gene has CDR1 LGHNT and CDR2 FRNRAP. J lost 2 bases, V lost 2 bases, and 18 bases had no gene match. The CDR3 extends over 20 amino acids.

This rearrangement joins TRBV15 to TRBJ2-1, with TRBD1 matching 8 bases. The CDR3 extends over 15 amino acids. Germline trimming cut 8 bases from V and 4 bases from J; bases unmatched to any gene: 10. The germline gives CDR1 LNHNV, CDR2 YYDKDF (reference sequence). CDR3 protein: CATERRQGKYNEQFF. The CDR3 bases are TGTGCCACCGAAAGAAGACAGGGGAAGTACAATGAGCAGTTCTTC. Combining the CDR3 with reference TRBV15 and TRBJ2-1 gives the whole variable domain DAMVIQNPRYQVTQFGKPVTLSCSQTLNHNVMYWYQQKSSQAPKLLFHYYDKDFNNEADTPDNFQSRRPNTSFCFLDIRSPGLGDTAMYLCATERRQGKYNEQFFGPGTRLTVL.

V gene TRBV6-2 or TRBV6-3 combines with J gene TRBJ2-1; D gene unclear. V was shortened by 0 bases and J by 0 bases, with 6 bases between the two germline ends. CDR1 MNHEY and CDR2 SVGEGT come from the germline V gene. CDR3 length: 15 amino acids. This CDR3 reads CASSYSRSSYNEQFF. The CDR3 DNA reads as TGTGCCAGCAGTTACTCACGGAGCTCCTACAATGAGCAGTTCTTC.

The CDR3, as DNA: TGTGCCAGTACAGGGGGCAATGAGCAGTTCTTC. Translation gives CASTGGNEQFF. The chain couples TRBV19 to TRBJ2-1; 7 nucleotides match TRBD1. This CDR3 spans 11 amino acids. Trimming cost V 7 bases and J 6 bases; bases outside gene matches: 0. CDR1 and CDR2 from the germline V gene are LNHDA and SQIVND (reference sequence).

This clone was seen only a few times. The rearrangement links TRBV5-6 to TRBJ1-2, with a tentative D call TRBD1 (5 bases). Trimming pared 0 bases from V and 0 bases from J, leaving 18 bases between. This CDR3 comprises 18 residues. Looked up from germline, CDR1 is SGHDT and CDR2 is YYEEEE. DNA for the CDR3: TGTGCCAGCAGCTTGGACGGCGTAACAGGCCTAGCTAACTATGGCTACACCTTC. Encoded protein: CASSLDGVTGLANYGYTF.

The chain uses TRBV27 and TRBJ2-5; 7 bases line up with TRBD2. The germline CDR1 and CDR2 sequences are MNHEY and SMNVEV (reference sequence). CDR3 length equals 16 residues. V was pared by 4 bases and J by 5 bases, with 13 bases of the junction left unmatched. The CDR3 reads CASSSNGGRGRETQYF. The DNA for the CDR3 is TGTGCCAGCAGTTCGAACGGTGGGAGGGGAAGGGAGACCCAGTACTTC.

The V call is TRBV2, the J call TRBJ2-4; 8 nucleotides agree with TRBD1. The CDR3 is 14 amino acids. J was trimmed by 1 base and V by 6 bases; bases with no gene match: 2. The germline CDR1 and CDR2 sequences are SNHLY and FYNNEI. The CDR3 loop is CASRWTGAKNIQYF. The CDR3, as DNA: TGTGCCAGCAGATGGACAGGGGCCAAAAACATTCAGTACTTC.